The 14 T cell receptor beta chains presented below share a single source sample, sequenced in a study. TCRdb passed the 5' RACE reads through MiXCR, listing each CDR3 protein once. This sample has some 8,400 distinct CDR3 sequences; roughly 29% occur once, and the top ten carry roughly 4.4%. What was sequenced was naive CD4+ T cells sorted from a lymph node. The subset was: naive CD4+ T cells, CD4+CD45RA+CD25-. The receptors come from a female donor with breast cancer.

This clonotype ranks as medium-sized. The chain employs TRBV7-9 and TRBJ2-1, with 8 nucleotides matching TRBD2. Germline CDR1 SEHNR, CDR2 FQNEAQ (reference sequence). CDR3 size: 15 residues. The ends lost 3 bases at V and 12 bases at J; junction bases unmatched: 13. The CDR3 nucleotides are TGTGCCAGCAGCTTGGCTAGCGGGCATGGGATTGGGCAGTTCTTC. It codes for CASSLASGHGIGQFF.

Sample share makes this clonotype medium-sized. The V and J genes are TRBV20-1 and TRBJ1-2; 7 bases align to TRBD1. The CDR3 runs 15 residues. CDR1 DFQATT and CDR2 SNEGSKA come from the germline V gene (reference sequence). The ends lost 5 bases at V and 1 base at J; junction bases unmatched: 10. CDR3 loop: CSASSTGAINYGYTF. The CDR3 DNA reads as TGCAGTGCTTCATCAACAGGGGCAATTAACTATGGCTACACCTTC.

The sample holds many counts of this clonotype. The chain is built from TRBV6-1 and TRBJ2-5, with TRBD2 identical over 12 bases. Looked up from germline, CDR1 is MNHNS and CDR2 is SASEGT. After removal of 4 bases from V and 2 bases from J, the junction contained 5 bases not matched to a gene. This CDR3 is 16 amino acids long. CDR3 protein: CASSASGRGGQETQYF. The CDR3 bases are TGTGCCAGCAGTGCTAGCGGGAGGGGGGGGCAAGAGACCCAGTACTTC.

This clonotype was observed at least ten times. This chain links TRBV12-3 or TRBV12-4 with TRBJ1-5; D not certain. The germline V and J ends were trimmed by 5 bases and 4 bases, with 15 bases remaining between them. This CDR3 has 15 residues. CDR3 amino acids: CASSPAPNGNQPQHF. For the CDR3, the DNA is TGTGCCAGCAGTCCAGCACCCAATGGGAATCAGCCCCAGCATTTT.

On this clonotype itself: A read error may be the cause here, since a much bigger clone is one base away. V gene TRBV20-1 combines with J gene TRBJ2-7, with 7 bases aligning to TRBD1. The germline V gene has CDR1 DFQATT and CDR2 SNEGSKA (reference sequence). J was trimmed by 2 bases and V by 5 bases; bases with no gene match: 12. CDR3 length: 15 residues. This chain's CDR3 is CSAFQPGQSTYEQYF. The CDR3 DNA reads TGCAGTGCTTTCCAACCGGGACAGAGCACCTACGAGCAGTACTTC.

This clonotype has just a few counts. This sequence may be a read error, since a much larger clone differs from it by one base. This CDR3 is CASSHYYGQYF. In DNA, the CDR3 is TGTGCCAGCAGCCATTACTACGGGCAGTACTTC. The chain joins TRBV7-2 to TRBJ2-7; unclear D gene. CDR1 is SGHTA, CDR2 FQGNSA, per germline. The CDR3 is 11 residues long. Filled out from reference TRBV7-2 and TRBJ2-7, the complete variable domain reads GAGVSQSPSNKVTEKGKDVELRCDPISGHTALYWYRQSLGQGLEFLIYFQGNSAPDKSGLPSDRFSAERTGGSVSTLTIQRTQQEDSAVYLCASSHYYGQYFGPGTRLTVT.

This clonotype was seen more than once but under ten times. CDR3 coding DNA: TGCGCCAGCAGTTTCCCCGAGCAGGGGGCTTACAATGAGCAGTTCTTC. Its protein is CASSFPEQGAYNEQFF. The chain employs TRBV4-1 and TRBJ2-1, with TRBD1 identical over 8 bases. Germline V lookup: CDR1 MGHRA, CDR2 YSYEKL. This CDR3 has 16 amino acids. With V trimmed by 6 bases and J by 4 bases, 11 bases remained unmatched.

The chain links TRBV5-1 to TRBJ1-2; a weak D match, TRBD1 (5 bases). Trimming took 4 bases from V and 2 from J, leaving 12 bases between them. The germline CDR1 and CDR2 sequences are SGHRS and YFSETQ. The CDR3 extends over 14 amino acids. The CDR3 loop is CASSPGTGNYGYTF. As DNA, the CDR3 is TGCGCCAGCAGCCCCGGGACCGGCAACTATGGCTACACCTTC. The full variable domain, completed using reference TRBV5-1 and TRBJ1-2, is KAGVTQTPRYLIKTRGQQVTLSCSPISGHRSVSWYQQTPGQGLQFLFEYFSETQRNKGNFPGRFSGRQFSNSRSEMNVSTLELGDSALYLCASSPGTGNYGYTFGSGTRLTVV.

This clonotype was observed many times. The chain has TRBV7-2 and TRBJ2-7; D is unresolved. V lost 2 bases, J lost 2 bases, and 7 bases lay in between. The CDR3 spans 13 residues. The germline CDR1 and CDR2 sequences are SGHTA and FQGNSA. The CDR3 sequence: CASSLFGPYEQYF. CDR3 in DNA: TGTGCCAGCAGCTTATTTGGGCCCTACGAGCAGTACTTC.

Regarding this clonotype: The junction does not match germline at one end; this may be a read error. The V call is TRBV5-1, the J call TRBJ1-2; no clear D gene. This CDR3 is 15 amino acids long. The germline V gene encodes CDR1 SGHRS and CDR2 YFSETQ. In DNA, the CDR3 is TGCGTCAGCAGCTTGGCCCTCAGGTCTAACTATGGCTACACCTTC. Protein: CVSSLALRSNYGYTF.

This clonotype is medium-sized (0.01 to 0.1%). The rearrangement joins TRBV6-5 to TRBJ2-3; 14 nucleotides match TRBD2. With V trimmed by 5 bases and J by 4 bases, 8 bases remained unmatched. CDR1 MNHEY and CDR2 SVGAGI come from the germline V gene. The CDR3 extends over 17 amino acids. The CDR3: CASSQTSGRARADTQYF. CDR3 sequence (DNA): TGTGCCAGCAGTCAGACTAGCGGGAGGGCCCGGGCAGATACGCAGTATTTT.

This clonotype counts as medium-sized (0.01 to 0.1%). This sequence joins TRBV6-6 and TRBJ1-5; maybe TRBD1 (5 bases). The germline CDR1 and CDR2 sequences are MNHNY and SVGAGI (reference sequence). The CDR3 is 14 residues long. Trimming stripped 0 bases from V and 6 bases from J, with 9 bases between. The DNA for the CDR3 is TGTGCCAGCAGTTACTCGGCGGGGGTTCAGCCCCAGCATTTT. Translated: CASSYSAGVQPQHF.

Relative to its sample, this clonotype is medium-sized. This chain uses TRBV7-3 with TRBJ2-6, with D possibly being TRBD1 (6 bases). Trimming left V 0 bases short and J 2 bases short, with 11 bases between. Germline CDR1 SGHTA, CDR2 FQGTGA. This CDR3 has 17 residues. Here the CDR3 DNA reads TGTGCCAGCAGCTTAACGTTTGGGGGCGCTGGGGCCAACGTCCTGACTTTC. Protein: CASSLTFGGAGANVLTF.

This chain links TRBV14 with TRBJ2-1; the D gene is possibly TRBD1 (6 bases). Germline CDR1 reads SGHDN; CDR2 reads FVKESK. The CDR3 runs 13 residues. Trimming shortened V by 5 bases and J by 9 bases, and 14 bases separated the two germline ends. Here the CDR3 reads CASSKRNRVEQFF. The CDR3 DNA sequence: TGTGCCAGCAGCAAAAGGAACAGGGTTGAGCAGTTCTTC.